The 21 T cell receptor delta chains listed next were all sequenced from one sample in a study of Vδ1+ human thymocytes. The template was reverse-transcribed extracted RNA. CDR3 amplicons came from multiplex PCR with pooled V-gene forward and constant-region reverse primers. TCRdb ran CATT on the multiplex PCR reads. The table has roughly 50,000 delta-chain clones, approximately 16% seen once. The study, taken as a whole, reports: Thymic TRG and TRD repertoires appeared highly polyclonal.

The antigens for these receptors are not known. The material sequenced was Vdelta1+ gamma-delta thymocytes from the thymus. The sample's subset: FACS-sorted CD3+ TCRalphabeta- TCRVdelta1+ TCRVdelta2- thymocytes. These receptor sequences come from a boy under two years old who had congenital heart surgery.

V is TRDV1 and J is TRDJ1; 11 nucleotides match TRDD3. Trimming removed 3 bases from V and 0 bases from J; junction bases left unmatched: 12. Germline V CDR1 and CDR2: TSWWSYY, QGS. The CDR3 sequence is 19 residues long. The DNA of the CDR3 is TGTGCTCTTGGGGACCCTCTTCCTGGGGGATACCAGTACACCGATAAACTCATCTTT. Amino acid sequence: CALGDPLPGGYQYTDKLIF.

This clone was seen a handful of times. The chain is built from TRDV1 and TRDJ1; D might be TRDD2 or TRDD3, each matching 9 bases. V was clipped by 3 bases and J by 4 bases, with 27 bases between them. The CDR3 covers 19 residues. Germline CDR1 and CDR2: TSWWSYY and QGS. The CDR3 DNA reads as TGTGCTCTTGGGGACCGGCTCACCTTCCTACTGGGGGAAGACGATAAACTCATCTTT. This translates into CALGDRLTFLLGEDDKLIF.

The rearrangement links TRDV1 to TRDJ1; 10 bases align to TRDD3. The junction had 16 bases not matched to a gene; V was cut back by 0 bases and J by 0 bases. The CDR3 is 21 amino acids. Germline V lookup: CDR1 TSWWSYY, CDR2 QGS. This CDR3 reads CALGELTITGGLREDTDKLIF. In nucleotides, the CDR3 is TGTGCTCTTGGGGAACTTACTATTACTGGGGGATTAAGGGAGGACACCGATAAACTCATCTTT.

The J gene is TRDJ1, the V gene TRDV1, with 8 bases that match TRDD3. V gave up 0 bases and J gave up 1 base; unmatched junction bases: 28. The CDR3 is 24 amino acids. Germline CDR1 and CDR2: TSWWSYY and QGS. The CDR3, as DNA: TGTGCTCTTGGGGAACTCCTCCGGACGGCCTACGGAGTAGTACTGGGGGTACCCACCGATAAACTCATCTTT. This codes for CALGELLRTAYGVVLGVPTDKLIF.

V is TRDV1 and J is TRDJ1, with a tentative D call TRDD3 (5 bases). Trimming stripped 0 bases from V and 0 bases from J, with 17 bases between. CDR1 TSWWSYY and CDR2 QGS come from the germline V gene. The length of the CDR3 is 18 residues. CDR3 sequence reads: CALGELTRDWLYTDKLIF. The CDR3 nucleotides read TGTGCTCTTGGGGAACTTACGAGGGACTGGCTGTACACCGATAAACTCATCTTT.

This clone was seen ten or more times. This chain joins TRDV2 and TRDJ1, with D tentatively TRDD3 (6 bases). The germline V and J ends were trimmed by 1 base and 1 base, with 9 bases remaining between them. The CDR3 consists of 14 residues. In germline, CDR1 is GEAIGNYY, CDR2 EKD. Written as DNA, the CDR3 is TGTGCCTGTGACACGCTGGGGTCCACCGATAAACTCATCTTT. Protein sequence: CACDTLGSTDKLIF.

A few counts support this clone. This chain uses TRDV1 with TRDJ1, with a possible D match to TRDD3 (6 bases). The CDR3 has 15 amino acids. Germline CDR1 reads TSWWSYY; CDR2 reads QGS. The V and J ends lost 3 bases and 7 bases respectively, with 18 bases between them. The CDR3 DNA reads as TGTGCTCTTGGGGAGAGCGCTCTGGGGCTGGGTAAACTCATCTTT. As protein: CALGESALGLGKLIF.

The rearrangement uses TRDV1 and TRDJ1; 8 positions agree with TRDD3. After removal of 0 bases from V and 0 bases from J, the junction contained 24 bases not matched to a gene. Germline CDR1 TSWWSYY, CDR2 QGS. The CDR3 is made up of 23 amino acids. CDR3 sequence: CALGELAFDTRWGILGYTDKLIF. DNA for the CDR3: TGTGCTCTTGGGGAACTTGCGTTTGACACCCGGTGGGGGATCTTAGGGTACACCGATAAACTCATCTTT.

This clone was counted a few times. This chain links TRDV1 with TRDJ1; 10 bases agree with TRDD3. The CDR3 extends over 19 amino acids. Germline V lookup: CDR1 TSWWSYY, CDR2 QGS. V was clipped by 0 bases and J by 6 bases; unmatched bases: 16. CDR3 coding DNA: TGTGCTCTTGGGGAACTGCCCGTATACTGGGGGATCGAATCTTATAAACTCATCTTT. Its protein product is CALGELPVYWGIESYKLIF.

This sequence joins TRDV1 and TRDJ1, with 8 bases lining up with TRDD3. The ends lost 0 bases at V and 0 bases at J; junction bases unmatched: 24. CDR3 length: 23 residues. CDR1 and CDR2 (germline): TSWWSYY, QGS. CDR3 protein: CALGELPLRIGWGRPRYTDKLIF. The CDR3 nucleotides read TGTGCTCTTGGGGAACTGCCCCTCAGAATCGGCTGGGGGAGACCCCGGTACACCGATAAACTCATCTTT.

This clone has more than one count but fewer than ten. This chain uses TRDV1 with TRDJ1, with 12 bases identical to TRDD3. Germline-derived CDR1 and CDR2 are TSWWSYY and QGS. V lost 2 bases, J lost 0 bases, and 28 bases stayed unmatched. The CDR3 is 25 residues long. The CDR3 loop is CALGENPRSKLGDTHYGVNTDKLIF. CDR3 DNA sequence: TGTGCTCTTGGGGAAAATCCGAGAAGTAAGCTGGGGGATACGCATTATGGGGTTAACACCGATAAACTCATCTTT.

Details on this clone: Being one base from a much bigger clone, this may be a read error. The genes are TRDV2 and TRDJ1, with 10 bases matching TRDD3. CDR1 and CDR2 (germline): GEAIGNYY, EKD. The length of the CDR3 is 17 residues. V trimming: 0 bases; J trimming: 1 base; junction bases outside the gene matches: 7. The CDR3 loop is CACDTARGIRATDKLIF. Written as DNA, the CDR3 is TGTGCCTGTGACACCGCCCGGGGGATACGCGCCACCGATAAACTCATCTTT.

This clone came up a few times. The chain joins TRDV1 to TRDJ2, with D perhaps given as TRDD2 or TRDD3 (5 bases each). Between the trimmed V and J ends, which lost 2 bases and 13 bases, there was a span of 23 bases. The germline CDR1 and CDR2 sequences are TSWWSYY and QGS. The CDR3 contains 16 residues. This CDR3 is CALGEKPFIRGAGLFF. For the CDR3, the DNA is TGTGCTCTTGGGGAAAAACCCTTCATACGGGGGGCAGGACTCTTCTTT.

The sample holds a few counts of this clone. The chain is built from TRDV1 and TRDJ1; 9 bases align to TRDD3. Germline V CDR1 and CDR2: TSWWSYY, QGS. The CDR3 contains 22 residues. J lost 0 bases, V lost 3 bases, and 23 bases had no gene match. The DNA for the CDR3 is TGTGCTCTTGGGGACCCTCCTCCTGTACTGGGGGACACACGGGCCAACACCGATAAACTCATCTTT. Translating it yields CALGDPPPVLGDTRANTDKLIF.

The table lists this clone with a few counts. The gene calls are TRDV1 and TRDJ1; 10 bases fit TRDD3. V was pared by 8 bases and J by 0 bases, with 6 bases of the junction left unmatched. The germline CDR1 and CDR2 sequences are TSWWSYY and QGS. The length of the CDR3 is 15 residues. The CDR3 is CALLLGDPYTDKLIF. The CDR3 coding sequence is TGTGCTCTTTTACTGGGGGATCCTTACACCGATAAACTCATCTTT.

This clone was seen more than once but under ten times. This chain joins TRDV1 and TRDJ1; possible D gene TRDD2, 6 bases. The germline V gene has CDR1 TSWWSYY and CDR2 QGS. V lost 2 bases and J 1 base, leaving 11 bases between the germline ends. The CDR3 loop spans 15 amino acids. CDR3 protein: CALGEIPSPTDKLIF. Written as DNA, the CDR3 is TGTGCTCTTGGGGAAATTCCTTCCCCCACCGATAAACTCATCTTT.

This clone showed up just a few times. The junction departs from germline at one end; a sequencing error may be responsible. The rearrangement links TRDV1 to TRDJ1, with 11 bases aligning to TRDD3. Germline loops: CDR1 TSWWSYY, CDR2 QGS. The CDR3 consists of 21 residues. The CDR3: CALGEPTPIKHWGICTGKLIF. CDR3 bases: TGTGCTCTTGGGGAACCTACGCCTATCAAACACTGGGGGATATGCACCGGTAAACTCATCTTT.

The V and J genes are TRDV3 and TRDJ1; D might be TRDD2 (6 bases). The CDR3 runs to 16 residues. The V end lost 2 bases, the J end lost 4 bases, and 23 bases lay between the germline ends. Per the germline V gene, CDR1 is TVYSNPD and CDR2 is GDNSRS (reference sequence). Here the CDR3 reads CAFSPFPKLDLDKLIF. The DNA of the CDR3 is TGTGCCTTTTCCCCCTTCCCGAAACTGGATCTCGATAAACTCATCTTT.

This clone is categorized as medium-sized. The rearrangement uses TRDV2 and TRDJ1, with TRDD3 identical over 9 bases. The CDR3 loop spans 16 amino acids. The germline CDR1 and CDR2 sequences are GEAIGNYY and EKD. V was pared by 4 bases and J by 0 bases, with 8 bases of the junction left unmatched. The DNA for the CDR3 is TGTGCCTGTGAGTGCTGGGGGATCCGGTACACCGATAAACTCATCTTT. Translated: CACECWGIRYTDKLIF.

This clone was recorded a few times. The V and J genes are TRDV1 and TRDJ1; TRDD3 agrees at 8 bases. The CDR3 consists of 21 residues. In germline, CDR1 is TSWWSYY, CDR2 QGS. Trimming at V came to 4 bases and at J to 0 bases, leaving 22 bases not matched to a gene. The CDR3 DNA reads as TGTGCTCTTGGGGGGTTTGGGAGGTCCATTCAGTACTGGGGGGACACCGATAAACTCATCTTT. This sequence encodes CALGGFGRSIQYWGDTDKLIF.

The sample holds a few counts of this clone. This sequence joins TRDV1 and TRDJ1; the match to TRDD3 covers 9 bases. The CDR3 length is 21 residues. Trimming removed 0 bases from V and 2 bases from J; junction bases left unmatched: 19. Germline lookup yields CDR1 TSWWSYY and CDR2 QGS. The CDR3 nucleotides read TGTGCTCTTGGGGAACTCATTTCGGGCCGCATACTGGGGGACGTTACCGATAAACTCATCTTT. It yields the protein CALGELISGRILGDVTDKLIF.